The source of this T cell receptor (beta chain) is a study of OX40 agonist ivuxolimab in advanced cancers. Profiled with immunoSEQ multiplex PCR; TCRdb holds only in-frame clones, not every one. The sample holds tens of thousands of clones, approximately 90% seen once. The CDR3 has 14 amino acids. The germline gives CDR1 KGHSH, CDR2 LQKENI. Trimming removed 3 bases from V and 1 base from J, with 9 bases in between. The V gene is TRBV18, the J gene TRBJ2-5; D not certain. The sample here was CD4+ or CD8+ T cells sorted from blood, taken in a trial of the OX40 agonist ivuxolimab. The origin of this receptor is an adult with an advanced solid tumor such as melanoma, head and neck, liver or kidney cancer. The CDR3, as DNA: TGTGCCAGCTCACCGATGGAAAGCCAAGAGACCCAGTACTTC. This gives the protein CASSPMESQETQYF.